The 20 T cell receptor beta chains reported below all come from one sample, sequenced in a study of blood T cell repertoires in COVID-19. Assay used: immunoSEQ multiplex PCR; TCRdb lists only in-frame clones, some missing. The data show 130,000 or so clones, about 81% seen once. What was sequenced was PBMCs or T cells enriched from blood (not recorded which). Receptors originate from a man between 40 and 49 years old with acute COVID-19.

The chain links TRBV12-3 or TRBV12-4 to TRBJ1-2; TRBD1 agrees at 7 bases. V trimming: 6 bases; J trimming: 3 bases; junction bases outside the gene matches: 4. The CDR3 is 13 amino acids. This chain's CDR3 is CASSMGQYYGYTF. The CDR3 DNA follows: TGTGCCAGCAGCATGGGACAGTACTATGGCTACACCTTC.

The V gene is TRBV6-2 or TRBV6-3, the J gene TRBJ1-1; 7 bases match TRBD1. The ends lost 5 bases at V and 2 bases at J; junction bases unmatched: 5. This CDR3 has 14 amino acids. Germline values: CDR1 MNHEY, CDR2 SVGEGT. CDR3 amino acids: CASSAQGGNTEAFF. The DNA for the CDR3 is TGTGCCAGCAGTGCGCAGGGGGGTAACACTGAAGCTTTCTTT.

The V and J genes are TRBV21-1 and TRBJ2-2; the table's D call, TRBD2, has no DNA check behind it. TRBV21-1 counts as a pseudogene. The CDR3 is 17 residues long. CDR3 in DNA: TGTGCCAGCAGCAAAGTTTCCGGGGATCGGCTTACCGGGGAGCTGTTTTTT. Amino acid sequence: CASSKVSGDRLTGELFF.

The chain joins TRBV1 to TRBJ1-5; the DNA was not compared with TRBD1, the D call given in the table. TRBV1 is labeled a pseudogene. The CDR3 runs 19 residues. The CDR3 sequence: CTSRLDSPLLFFRNQPQHF. CDR3 DNA sequence: TGCACCAGCAGGCTAGACAGTCCGCTCCTTTTTTTCCGCAATCAGCCCCAGCATTTT.

The J gene is TRBJ2-1, the V gene TRBV27; tentatively, D is TRBD2 (5 bases). The CDR3 is 19 amino acids. Trimming removed 0 bases at V and 0 bases at J, with 18 bases between. Germline lookup yields CDR1 MNHEY and CDR2 SMNVEV (reference sequence). CDR3 loop: CASSLSPGVAPSSYNEQFF. In DNA, the CDR3 is TGTGCCAGCAGTTTATCCCCCGGGGTAGCGCCAAGCTCCTACAATGAGCAGTTCTTC.

The gene calls are TRBV15 and TRBJ1-1; D not resolved. Trimming cost V 0 bases and J 7 bases, with 6 bases left between them. The germline CDR1 and CDR2 sequences are LNHNV and YYDKDF (reference sequence). The CDR3 loop spans 12 amino acids. The CDR3 DNA sequence: TGTGCCACCAGCAGAGATGGGCATGAAGCTTTCTTT. Its translation: CATSRDGHEAFF.

The rearrangement uses TRBV6-6 and TRBJ1-5; possibly TRBD1 for D (6 bases). The CDR3 consists of 16 residues. The germline V gene encodes CDR1 MNHNY and CDR2 SVGAGI (reference sequence). Trimming removed 8 bases at V and 6 bases at J, with 23 bases between. CDR3: CASSNPGGGDGQPQHF. In DNA form, the CDR3 reads TGTGCCAGCTCCAATCCGGGGGGGGGCGACGGTCAGCCCCAGCATTTT.

The CDR3 DNA reads as TGCGCCAGCAGCTTAATCAGGAACACTGAAGCTTTCTTT. Its protein is CASSLIRNTEAFF. V gene TRBV5-1 combines with J gene TRBJ1-1; D call uncertain. The CDR3 is 13 residues long. The germline gives CDR1 SGHRS, CDR2 YFSETQ. The V end was cut by 2 bases, the J end by 1 base, with 6 bases between.

The chain has TRBV11-2 and TRBJ1-2, with D possibly being TRBD1 (5 bases). V was shortened by 5 bases and J by 8 bases, with 12 bases between the two germline ends. The CDR3 spans 12 residues. Per germline, CDR1 SGHAT and CDR2 FQNNGV. The CDR3 sequence: CASSLRDGGYTF. The CDR3 DNA reads TGTGCCAGCAGCCTCAGGGATGGCGGCTACACCTTC.

This chain uses TRBV9 with TRBJ2-7, with D perhaps TRBD1 (6 bases). V was clipped by 2 bases and J by 2 bases, with 14 bases between them. Germline V gives CDR1 SGDLS, CDR2 YYNGEE. The CDR3 runs 15 residues. The CDR3 DNA follows: TGTGCCAGCAGCGTTGAGGGGACACCAACCTACGAGCAGTACTTC. This codes for CASSVEGTPTYEQYF.

This chain links TRBV20-1 with TRBJ2-7; a weak D match, TRBD2 (6 bases). Trimming pared 3 bases from V and 5 bases from J, leaving 14 bases between. There are 13 residues in the CDR3. Germline loops: CDR1 DFQATT, CDR2 SNEGSKA (reference sequence). The CDR3 spells CSASNAGFDEQYF. The DNA for the CDR3 is TGCAGTGCTAGTAACGCGGGATTCGACGAGCAGTACTTC.

For this clone: Germline and junction disagree at one end, which may indicate a read error. The V and J genes are TRBV3-1 (or the pseudogene TRBV3-2) and TRBJ2-7; 9 bases map to TRBD2. In germline, CDR1 is LGHDT, CDR2 YNNKEL (reference sequence). The CDR3 consists of 16 residues. For the CDR3, the DNA is TGTGCCAGCAGCCAAAGGAGCGGGAGGCCCTCCCACGAGCAGTACTTC. It encodes CASSQRSGRPSHEQYF.

The rearrangement joins TRBV7-3 to TRBJ2-2; tentatively, D is TRBD1 (5 bases). CDR1 and CDR2 from the germline V gene are SGHTA and FQGTGA. Trimming cost V 5 bases and J 0 bases, with 13 bases left between them. CDR3 length equals 16 residues. CDR3 nucleotides: TGTGCCAGCAGCCCCAGGGCCGTCGCGAACACCGGGGAGCTGTTTTTT. Translation gives CASSPRAVANTGELFF.

This clone was seen more than once but under ten times. J is TRBJ1-3 and V is TRBV19, with TRBD1 matching 7 bases. The CDR3 loop spans 14 amino acids. V shed 7 bases and J 0 bases; nucleotides not matched to a gene: 3. In germline, CDR1 is LNHDA, CDR2 SQIVND (reference sequence). The CDR3 region is CASIRTGSGNTIYF. As DNA, the CDR3 is TGTGCCAGTATCCGGACAGGCTCTGGAAACACCATATATTTT. The variable domain in full, completed from reference TRBV19 and TRBJ1-3, reads DGGITQSPKYLFRKEGQNVTLSCEQNLNHDAMYWYRQDPGQGLRLIYYSQIVNDFQKGDIAEGYSVSREKKESFPLTVTSAQKNPTAFYLCASIRTGSGNTIYFGEGSWLTVV.

This clone appeared a single time. V is TRBV14 and J is TRBJ1-6; D is perhaps TRBD1 (6 bases). The germline V and J ends were trimmed by 4 bases and 8 bases, with 9 bases remaining between them. Germline V gene lookup returns CDR1 SGHDN and CDR2 FVKESK. The CDR3 loop spans 13 amino acids. DNA for the CDR3: TGTGCCAGCAGCCCCCGGACAGATTCACCCCTCCACTTT. It codes for CASSPRTDSPLHF.

The chain employs TRBV2 and TRBJ1-5; 7 positions agree with TRBD1. The germline V gene has CDR1 SNHLY and CDR2 FYNNEI. Trimming took 7 bases from V and 2 from J; bases not matched to a gene: 5. This CDR3 spans 14 amino acids. As DNA, the CDR3 is TGTGCCAGCAAACGGACAGGAGGCAATCAGCCCCAGCATTTT. Translation: CASKRTGGNQPQHF.

This clone was detected once. The CDR3 spells CASSPGGEFGEAFF. The CDR3, as DNA: TGTGCCAGCTCACCAGGGGGGGAATTCGGTGAAGCTTTCTTT. The chain uses TRBV18 and TRBJ1-1; D might be TRBD1 (5 bases). The V end was cut by 2 bases, the J end by 7 bases, with 14 bases between. Per the germline V gene, CDR1 is KGHSH and CDR2 is LQKENI. The CDR3 runs to 14 residues.

The rearrangement links TRBV6-5 to TRBJ1-2, with 7 bases lining up with TRBD1. CDR3 size: 15 residues. V trimming: 6 bases; J trimming: 4 bases; junction bases outside the gene matches: 11. Germline values: CDR1 MNHEY, CDR2 SVGAGI. In DNA, the CDR3 is TGTGCCAGCAGCTTAGTACCGGGACAGTCCTATGGCTACACCTTC. It translates to CASSLVPGQSYGYTF.

This clone was detected once. V usage is TRBV3-1 (or the pseudogene TRBV3-2) and J usage is TRBJ1-2, with 8 bases fitting TRBD1. Per the germline V gene, CDR1 is LGHDT and CDR2 is YNNKEL (reference sequence). This CDR3 is built from 13 residues. Trimming at V came to 4 bases and at J to 8 bases, leaving 6 bases not matched to a gene. CDR3 nucleotide sequence: TGTGCCAGCAGCCGCCAGGGGGCGGGGGGCTACACCTTC. Translated: CASSRQGAGGYTF.

The rearrangement joins TRBV7-2 to TRBJ2-7, with 8 bases that match TRBD2. After removal of 5 bases from V and 4 bases from J, the junction contained 10 bases not matched to a gene. Germline loops: CDR1 SGHTA, CDR2 FQGNSA. This CDR3 region has 15 residues. The CDR3 loop is CASSPAGGGQYEQYF. The CDR3 nucleotides are TGTGCCAGCAGCCCGGCGGGCGGGGGGCAGTACGAGCAGTACTTC. Full variable domain (missing parts from reference TRBV7-2 and TRBJ2-7): GAGVSQSPSNKVTEKGKDVELRCDPISGHTALYWYRQSLGQGLEFLIYFQGNSAPDKSGLPSDRFSAERTGGSVSTLTIQRTQQEDSAVYLCASSPAGGGQYEQYFGPGTRLTVT.